A selection of T cell receptor beta chains follows, all from one sample in a study of blood T cell repertoires in COVID-19. Using immunoSEQ multiplex PCR, the repertoire was profiled, and TCRdb retains in-frame clones only, with some absent. The data show about 180,000 clones, with 80% to 90% seen just once and around 3% held by the top ten. Sequenced: peripheral blood. All receptors come from a man in his sixties with acute or convalescent COVID-19. The CDR3 runs from the conserved cysteine through the conserved F or W. The D gene is left open where the match is weak. Not every row has a clone size; where given, it reads once, few, many or a size class.

>NA|TRBD2|TRBV15|TRBJ2-5
TGTGCCACCAGCAGCTATGGCGTCAGCGGGAGAGAGACCCAGTACTTC
CATSSYGVSGRETQYF
>few|NA|TRBV5-1|TRBJ1-1
TGCGCCAGCAGCTTGGGCGGGCAGTCAAACACTGAAGCTTTCTTT
CASSLGGQSNTEAFF
>once|TRBD2|TRBV6-2/TRBV6-3|TRBJ2-2
TGTGCCAGCAGCCGGTCTAGCGGACAGAACACCGGGGAGCTGTTTTTT
CASSRSSGQNTGELFF
>NA|NA|TRBV5-8|TRBJ2-2
TGTGCCAGCACCTTGCTTGTCGGGGAAACCGGGGAGCTGTTTTTT
CASTLLVGETGELFF
>NA|NA|TRBV19|TRBJ2-5
TGTGCCAGTAGTCCACGACAGCAAGAGACCCAGTACTTC
CASSPRQQETQYF
>few|TRBD1|TRBV10-1|TRBJ2-2
TGCGCCACCGAAAAACAGGGGAAGAAAAAGACCGGGGAGCTGTTTTTT
CATEKQGKKKTGELFF
>NA|NA|TRBV3-1/TRBV3-2|TRBJ2-3
TGTGCCAGCAGTCCCCGGTCCAGCACAGATACGCAGTATTTT
CASSPRSSTDTQYF
>NA|TRBD1|TRBV7-7|TRBJ2-2
TGTGCTAGCAGCTTACGGGCCGGGACAGGGAACACCGGGGAGCTGTTTTTT
CASSLRAGTGNTGELFF
>once|NA|TRBV5-6|TRBJ1-5
TGTGCCAGCAGCTTGGGGCAGATACACAATCAGCCCCAGCATTTT
CASSLGQIHNQPQHF
>NA|TRBD2|TRBV4-3|TRBJ2-7
TGCGCCAGCAGCCAGTTAGCGGGAGGCTACGAGCAGTACTTC
CASSQLAGGYEQYF
>once|TRBD1|TRBV6-5|TRBJ1-5
TGTGCCAGCAGGGCACCGGGACAGGGGCAGCCCCAGCATTTT
CASRAPGQGQPQHF
>NA|TRBD2|TRBV18|TRBJ2-1
TGTGCCAGCTCACTGACTAGCGGGAGGGCCGGTGAGCAGTTCTTC
CASSLTSGRAGEQFF
>NA|TRBD1|TRBV5-1|TRBJ1-2
TGCGCCAGCAGCGGGGGACAGAACTATGGCTACACCTTC
CASSGGQNYGYTF
>once|TRBD2|TRBV7-6|TRBJ2-7
TGTGCCAGCAGCTTCAATAGCGGGGGCTCCTACGAGCAGTACTTC
CASSFNSGGSYEQYF
>NA|TRBD2|TRBV24-1|TRBJ2-1
TGTGCCACCAGTCCGACAACGGGACTAGCGGGAGGCGGGGATGAGCAGTTCTTC
CATSPTTGLAGGGDEQFF
>NA|TRBD1|TRBV5-1|TRBJ2-7
TGCGCCAGCACAACCGGGACAGGGTACCACGAGCAGTACTTC
CASTTGTGYHEQYF
>NA|NA|TRBV5-4|TRBJ2-3
TGTGCCAGCAGCCCTAGACAGGGCACAGATACGCAGTATTTT
CASSPRQGTDTQYF
>once|TRBD2|TRBV3-1/TRBV3-2|TRBJ2-3
TGTGCCAGCAGCCAAGAAAAAAGCGGGAGGTTAGATACGCAGTATTTT
CASSQEKSGRLDTQYF
>NA|TRBD2|TRBV6-2/TRBV6-3|TRBJ2-3
TGTGCCAGCAGCAAACCTAGCGGGGCTAGCACAGATACGCAGTATTTT
CASSKPSGASTDTQYF
>NA|TRBD1|TRBV3-1/TRBV3-2|TRBJ1-3
TGTGCCAGCAGCTTAACCAGGGGGCACGGAAACACCATATATTTT
CASSLTRGHGNTIYF
>NA|TRBD1|TRBV7-8|TRBJ2-7
TGTGCCAGCAGCCCAAGTTTCGGACAGGTCTACGAGCAGTACTTC
CASSPSFGQVYEQYF
>NA|NA|TRBV1|TRBJ2-7
TGCACCAGCAGCCTAAGTAACAGGGGGCCAACCTACGAGCAGTACTTC
CTSSLSNRGPTYEQYF